This T cell receptor beta chain derives from a study of cytomegalovirus exposure and HLA in healthy donors. The CDR3 totals 17 residues. The V gene's germline CDR1 is LGHNA and CDR2 YSLEER. V gave up 2 bases and J gave up 6 bases, with 19 bases separating them. The PCR used 60 Vbeta and 13 Jbeta primers. Here immunoSEQ multiplex PCR was the method, and the copy in TCRdb shows in-frame clones only, minus some. The table includes approximately 180,000 clones, about four fifths detected once. This TCR was recovered from a man aged 18 to 29 in good health and CMV-seronegative. The V and J genes are TRBV4-3 and TRBJ2-2; possible D gene TRBD2, 6 bases. The sample consisted of PBMCs. The CDR3 nucleotides are TGCGCCAGCAGCCAAAAAGTCGTAGAACCGGGAGCCGGGGAGCTGTTTTTT. It encodes CASSQKVVEPGAGELFF.